This TCR beta chain was documented in a study of CD8+CD57+ T cells in acquired aplastic anemia. Study context: An average of approximately 3.4 ug of DNA was obtained from sorted CD4+ and CD8+ cells.

V was pared by 5 bases and J by 8 bases, with 6 bases of the junction left unmatched. Germline V gene sequence: CDR1 DFQATT, CDR2 SNEGSKA (reference sequence). The CDR3 contains 13 residues. Study observations and caveats: Patients and controls shared just under 30 CD8+ CDR3 sequences.

Comments on this clonotype: Its antigen is as yet unknown.

CDR3 and TCR beta VDJ profiling relied on genomic DNA as the template. TCRdb re-derived calls from the reads in MiXCR, one entry per CDR3 protein. This table has roughly 300,000 distinct CDR3 sequences, approximately 56% appearing once. This chain uses TRBV20-1 with TRBJ2-3; 11 nucleotides line up with TRBD2. The sample was sorted CD4+, CD8+, or CD8+CD57+ T cells (not recorded which) from PBMCs. This TCR came from a human donor with severe aplastic anemia or a healthy control (not recorded which). The CDR3 sequence is CSASGLAGLTQYF. For the CDR3, the DNA is TGCAGTGCTTCAGGACTAGCGGGTCTTACGCAGTATTTT.